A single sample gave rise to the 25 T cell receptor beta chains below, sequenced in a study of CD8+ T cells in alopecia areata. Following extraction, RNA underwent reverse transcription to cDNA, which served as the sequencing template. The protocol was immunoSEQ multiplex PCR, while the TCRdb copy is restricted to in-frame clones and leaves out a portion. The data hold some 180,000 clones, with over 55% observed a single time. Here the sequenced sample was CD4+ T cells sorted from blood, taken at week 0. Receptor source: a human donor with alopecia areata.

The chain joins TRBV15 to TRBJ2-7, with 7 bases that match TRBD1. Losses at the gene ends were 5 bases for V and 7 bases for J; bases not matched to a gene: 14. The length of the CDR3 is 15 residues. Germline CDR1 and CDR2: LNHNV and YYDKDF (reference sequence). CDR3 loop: CATSRKTGKGGEQYF. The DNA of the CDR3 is TGTGCCACCAGCCGCAAGACAGGGAAAGGCGGGGAGCAGTACTTC.

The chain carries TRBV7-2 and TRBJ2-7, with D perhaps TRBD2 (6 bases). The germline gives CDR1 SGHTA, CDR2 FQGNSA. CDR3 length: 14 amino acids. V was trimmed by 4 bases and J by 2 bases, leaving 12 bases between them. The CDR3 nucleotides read TGTGCCAGCAGCTCACGGCGGGGTACCTACGAGCAGTACTTC. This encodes CASSSRRGTYEQYF. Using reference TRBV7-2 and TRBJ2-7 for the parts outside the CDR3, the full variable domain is GAGVSQSPSNKVTEKGKDVELRCDPISGHTALYWYRQSLGQGLEFLIYFQGNSAPDKSGLPSDRFSAERTGGSVSTLTIQRTQQEDSAVYLCASSSRRGTYEQYFGPGTRLTVT.

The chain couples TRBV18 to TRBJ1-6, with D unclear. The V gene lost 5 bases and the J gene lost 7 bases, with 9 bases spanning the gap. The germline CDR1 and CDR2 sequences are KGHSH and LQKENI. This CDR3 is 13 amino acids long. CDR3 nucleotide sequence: TGTGCCAGCTCAACCAAGGAGAATTCACCCCTCCACTTT. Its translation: CASSTKENSPLHF.

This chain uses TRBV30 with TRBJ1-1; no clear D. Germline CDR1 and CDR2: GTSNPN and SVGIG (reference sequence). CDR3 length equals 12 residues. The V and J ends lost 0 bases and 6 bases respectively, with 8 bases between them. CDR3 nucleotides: TGTGCCTGGAGTGTAGGGCGATCTGAAGCTTTCTTT. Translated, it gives CAWSVGRSEAFF.

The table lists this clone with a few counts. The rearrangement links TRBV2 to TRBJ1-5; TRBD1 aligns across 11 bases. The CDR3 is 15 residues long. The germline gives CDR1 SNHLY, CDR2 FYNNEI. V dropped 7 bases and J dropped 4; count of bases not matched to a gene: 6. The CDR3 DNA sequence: TGTGCCAGCAAAATCGGGACAGGGGGTAATCAGCCCCAGCATTTT. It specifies CASKIGTGGNQPQHF.

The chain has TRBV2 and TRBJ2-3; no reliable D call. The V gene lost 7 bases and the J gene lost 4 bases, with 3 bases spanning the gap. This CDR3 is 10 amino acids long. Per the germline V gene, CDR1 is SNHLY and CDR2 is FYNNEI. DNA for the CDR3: TGTGCCAGCAAGGCAGATACGCAGTATTTT. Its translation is CASKADTQYF.

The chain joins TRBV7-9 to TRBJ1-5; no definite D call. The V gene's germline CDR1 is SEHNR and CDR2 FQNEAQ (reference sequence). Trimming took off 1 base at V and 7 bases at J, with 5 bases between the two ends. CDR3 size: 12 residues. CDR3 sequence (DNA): TGTGCCAGCAGCTTAGTGGGACAGCCCCAGCATTTT. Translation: CASSLVGQPQHF.

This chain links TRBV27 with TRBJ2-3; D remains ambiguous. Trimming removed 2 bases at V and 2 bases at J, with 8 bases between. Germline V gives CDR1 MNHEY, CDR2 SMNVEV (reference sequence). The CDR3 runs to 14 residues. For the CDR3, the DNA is TGTGCCAGCAGTTTAATGCGGTACACAGATACGCAGTATTTT. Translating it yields CASSLMRYTDTQYF.

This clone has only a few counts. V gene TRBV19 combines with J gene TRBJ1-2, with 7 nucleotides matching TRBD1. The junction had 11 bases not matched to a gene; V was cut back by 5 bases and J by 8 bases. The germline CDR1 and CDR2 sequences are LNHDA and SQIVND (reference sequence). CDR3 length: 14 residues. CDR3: CASSSTGTVEGYTF. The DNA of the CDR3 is TGTGCCAGTAGTTCGACCGGGACAGTGGAAGGCTACACCTTC.

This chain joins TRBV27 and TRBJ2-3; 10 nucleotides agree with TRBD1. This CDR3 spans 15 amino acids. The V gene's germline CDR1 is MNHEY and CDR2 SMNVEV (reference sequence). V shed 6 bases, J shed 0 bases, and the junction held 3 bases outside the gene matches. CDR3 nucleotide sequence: TGTGCCAGCAGACGGACAGGGGGTAGCACAGATACGCAGTATTTT. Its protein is CASRRTGGSTDTQYF.

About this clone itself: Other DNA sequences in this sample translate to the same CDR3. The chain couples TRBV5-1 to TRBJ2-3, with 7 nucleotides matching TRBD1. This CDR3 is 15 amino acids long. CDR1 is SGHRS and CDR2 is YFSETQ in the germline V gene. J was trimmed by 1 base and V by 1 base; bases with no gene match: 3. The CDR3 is CASSLRGLGTDTQYF. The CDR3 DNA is TGCGCCAGCAGCTTGAGGGGGCTCGGCACAGATACGCAGTATTTT.

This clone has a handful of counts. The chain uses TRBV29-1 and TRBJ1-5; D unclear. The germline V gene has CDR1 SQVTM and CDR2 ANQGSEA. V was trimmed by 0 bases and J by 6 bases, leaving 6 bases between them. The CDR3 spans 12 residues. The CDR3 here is CSVEESGQPQHF. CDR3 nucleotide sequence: TGCAGCGTTGAAGAATCGGGTCAGCCCCAGCATTTT. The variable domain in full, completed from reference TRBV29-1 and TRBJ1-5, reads SAVISQKPSRDICQRGTSLTIQCQVDSQVTMMFWYRQQPGQSLTLIATANQGSEATYESGFVIDKFPISRPNLTFSTLTVSNMSPEDSSIYLCSVEESGQPQHFGDGTRLSIL.

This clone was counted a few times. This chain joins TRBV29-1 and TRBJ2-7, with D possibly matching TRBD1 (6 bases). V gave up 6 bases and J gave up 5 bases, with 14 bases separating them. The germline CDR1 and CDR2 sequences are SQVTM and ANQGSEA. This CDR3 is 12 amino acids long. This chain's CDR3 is CSVIQGTNEQYF. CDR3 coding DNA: TGCAGCGTGATACAGGGTACCAACGAGCAGTACTTC.

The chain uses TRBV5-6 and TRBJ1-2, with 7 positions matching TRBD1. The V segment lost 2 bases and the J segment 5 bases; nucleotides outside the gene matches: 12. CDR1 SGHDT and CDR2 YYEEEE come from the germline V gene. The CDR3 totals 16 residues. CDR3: CASSLGGAVRLYGYTF. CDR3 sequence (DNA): TGTGCCAGCAGCTTAGGGGGCGCGGTCAGGTTGTATGGCTACACCTTC.

CDR3 coding DNA: TGTGCCACCAGCAGAGACCTAGGACAGAACTCCTACGAGCAGTACTTC. Encoded protein: CATSRDLGQNSYEQYF. The chain couples TRBV15 to TRBJ2-7; the D gene is possibly TRBD1 (6 bases). This CDR3 contains 16 residues. Germline CDR1 and CDR2: LNHNV and YYDKDF (reference sequence). The V end was cut by 0 bases, the J end by 0 bases, with 12 bases between.

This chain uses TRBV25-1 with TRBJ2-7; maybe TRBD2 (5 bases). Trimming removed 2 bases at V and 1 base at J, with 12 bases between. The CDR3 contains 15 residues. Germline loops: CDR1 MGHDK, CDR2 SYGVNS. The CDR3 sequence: CASSETGIGSYEQYF. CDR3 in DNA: TGTGCCAGCAGTGAAACCGGGATAGGTTCCTACGAGCAGTACTTC.

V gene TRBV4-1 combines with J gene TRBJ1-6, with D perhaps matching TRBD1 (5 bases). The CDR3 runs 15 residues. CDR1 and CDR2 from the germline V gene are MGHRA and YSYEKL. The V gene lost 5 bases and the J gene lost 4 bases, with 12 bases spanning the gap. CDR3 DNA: TGCGCCAGCAGCGACAGTGCAGGGTATAATTCACCCCTCCACTTT. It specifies CASSDSAGYNSPLHF.

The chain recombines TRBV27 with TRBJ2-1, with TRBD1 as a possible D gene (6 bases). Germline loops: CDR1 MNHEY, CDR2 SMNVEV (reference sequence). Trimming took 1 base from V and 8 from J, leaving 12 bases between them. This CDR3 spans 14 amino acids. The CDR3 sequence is CASSLWSRGHEQFF. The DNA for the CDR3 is TGTGCCAGCAGTTTATGGTCCAGGGGACATGAGCAGTTCTTC.

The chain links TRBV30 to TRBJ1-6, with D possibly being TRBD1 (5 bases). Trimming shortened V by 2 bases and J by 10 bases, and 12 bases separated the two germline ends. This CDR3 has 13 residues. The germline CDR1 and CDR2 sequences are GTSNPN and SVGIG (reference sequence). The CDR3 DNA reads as TGTGCCTGGAGTTCAGGGTTTAAGTCACCCCTCCACTTT. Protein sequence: CAWSSGFKSPLHF.

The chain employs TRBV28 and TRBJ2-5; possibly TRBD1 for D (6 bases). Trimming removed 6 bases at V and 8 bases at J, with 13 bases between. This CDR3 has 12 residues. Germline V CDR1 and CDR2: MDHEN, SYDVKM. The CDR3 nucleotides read TGTGCCAGCAGGTCTCAGGGGTTTACCCAGTACTTC. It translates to CASRSQGFTQYF.

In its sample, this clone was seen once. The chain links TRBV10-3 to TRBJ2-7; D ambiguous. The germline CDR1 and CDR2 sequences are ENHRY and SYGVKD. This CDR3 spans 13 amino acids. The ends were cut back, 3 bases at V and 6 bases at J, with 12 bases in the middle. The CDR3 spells CAISDLMGSEQYF. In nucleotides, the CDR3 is TGTGCCATCAGTGACTTGATGGGGTCCGAGCAGTACTTC.

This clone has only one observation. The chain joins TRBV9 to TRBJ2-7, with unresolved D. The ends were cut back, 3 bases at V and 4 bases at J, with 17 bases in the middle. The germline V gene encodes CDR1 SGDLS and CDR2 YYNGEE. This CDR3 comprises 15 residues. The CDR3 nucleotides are TGTGCCAGCAGCGCATCCACGTCGCCTGAATACGAGCAGTACTTC. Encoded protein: CASSASTSPEYEQYF.

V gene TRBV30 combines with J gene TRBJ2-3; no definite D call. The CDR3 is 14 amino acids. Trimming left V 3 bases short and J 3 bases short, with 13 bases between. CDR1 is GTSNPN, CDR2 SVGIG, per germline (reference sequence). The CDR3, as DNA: TGTGCCTGGAGCCAGCTAGAGACAACAGATACGCAGTATTTT. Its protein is CAWSQLETTDTQYF.

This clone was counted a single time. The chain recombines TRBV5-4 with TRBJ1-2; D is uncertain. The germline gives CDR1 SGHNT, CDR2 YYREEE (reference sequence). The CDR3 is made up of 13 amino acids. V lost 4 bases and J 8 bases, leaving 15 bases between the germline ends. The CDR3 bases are TGTGCCAGCAGCATCTCGGCGGGCGGCGGCTACACCTTC. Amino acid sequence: CASSISAGGGYTF.

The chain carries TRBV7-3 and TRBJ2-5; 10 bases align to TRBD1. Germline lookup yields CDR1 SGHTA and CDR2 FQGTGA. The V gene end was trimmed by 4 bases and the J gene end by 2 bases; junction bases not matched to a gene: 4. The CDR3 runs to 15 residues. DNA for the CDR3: TGTGCCAGCAGCTCGACAGGGGGCTCGCAAGAGACCCAGTACTTC. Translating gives CASSSTGGSQETQYF.